The 5 T cell receptor beta chains given below trace back to one sample, sequenced in a study of blood T cell repertoires in COVID-19 (dated by TCRdb to the early 2020s). Preparation of the library involved the immunoSEQ multiplex PCR assay. As stored in TCRdb, this immuneACCESS dataset retains in-frame rearrangements with V and J assigned. A fraction of the clones does not appear; measured against another copy, unresolved V genes explain less than half of the discrepancy, and the remainder lacks a known reason. This sample is represented by 250,000 or so clones; approximately 81% of them were singletons. The top ten clonotypes cover 6.6% of the sample. What was sequenced was PBMCs or T cells enriched from blood (not recorded which). The receptors shown here come from a woman aged 45-65 years who had been exposed to COVID-19.

The chain employs TRBV6-6 and TRBJ1-1, with a possible D match to TRBD1 (5 bases). V lost 0 bases to trimming and J lost 4 bases, with 12 bases between them. This CDR3 spans 15 amino acids. Germline loops: CDR1 MNHNY, CDR2 SVGAGI (reference sequence). CDR3: CASSYSSRGSTEAFF. CDR3 in DNA: TGTGCCAGCAGTTACTCGTCTCGGGGGAGCACTGAAGCTTTCTTT.

The chain is built from TRBV13 and TRBJ2-7, with TRBD2 identical over 9 bases. CDR1 is PRHDT, CDR2 FYEKMQ, per germline (reference sequence). V trimming: 5 bases; J trimming: 1 base; junction bases outside the gene matches: 12. CDR3 size: 17 residues. The CDR3 sequence: CASSPPGGLAGSYEQYF. For the CDR3, the DNA is TGTGCCAGCAGCCCCCCAGGTGGGCTAGCGGGATCCTACGAGCAGTACTTC.

The rearrangement uses TRBV7-3 and TRBJ1-1; 7 nucleotides align to TRBD1. Germline V gene sequence: CDR1 SGHTA, CDR2 FQGTGA. This CDR3 region has 15 residues. V lost 4 bases to trimming and J lost 1 base; unmatched junction nucleotides: 6. CDR3 sequence: CASSSRTGGNTEAFF. The CDR3 DNA reads as TGTGCCAGCAGCTCACGGACAGGTGGGAACACTGAAGCTTTCTTT.

The V and J genes are TRBV5-4 and TRBJ2-7; 8 nucleotides align to TRBD1. Germline lookup yields CDR1 SGHNT and CDR2 YYREEE (reference sequence). This CDR3 comprises 16 residues. The V and J ends lost 4 bases and 2 bases, in that order; junction bases with no gene match: 11. CDR3 region: CASSRPRTGSTYEQYF. The CDR3 DNA is TGTGCCAGCAGCCGACCGAGGACAGGGTCAACCTACGAGCAGTACTTC.

This sequence joins TRBV5-6 and TRBJ2-3, with TRBD2 matching 10 bases. Germline values: CDR1 SGHDT, CDR2 YYEEEE. J lost 14 bases, V lost 0 bases, and 15 bases had no gene match. The CDR3 spans 16 residues. Here the CDR3 reads CASSLAASGGQEEGYF. The CDR3 DNA is TGTGCCAGCAGCTTGGCGGCTAGCGGGGGTCAGGAAGAAGGGTATTTT.